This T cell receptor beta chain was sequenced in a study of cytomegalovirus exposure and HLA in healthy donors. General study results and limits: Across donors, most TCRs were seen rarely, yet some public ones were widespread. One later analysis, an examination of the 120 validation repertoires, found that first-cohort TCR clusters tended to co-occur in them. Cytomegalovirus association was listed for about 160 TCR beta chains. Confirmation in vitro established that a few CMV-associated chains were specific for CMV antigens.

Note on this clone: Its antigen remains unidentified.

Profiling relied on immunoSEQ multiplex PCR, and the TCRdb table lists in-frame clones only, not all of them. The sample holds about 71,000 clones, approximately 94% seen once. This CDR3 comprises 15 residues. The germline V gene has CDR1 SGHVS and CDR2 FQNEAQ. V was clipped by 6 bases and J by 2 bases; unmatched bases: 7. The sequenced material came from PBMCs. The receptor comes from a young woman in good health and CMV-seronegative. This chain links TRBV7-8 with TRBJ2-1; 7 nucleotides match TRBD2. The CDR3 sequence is CASRGTSVTYNEQFF. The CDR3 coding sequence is TGTGCCAGCAGGGGTACTAGCGTAACCTACAATGAGCAGTTCTTC.